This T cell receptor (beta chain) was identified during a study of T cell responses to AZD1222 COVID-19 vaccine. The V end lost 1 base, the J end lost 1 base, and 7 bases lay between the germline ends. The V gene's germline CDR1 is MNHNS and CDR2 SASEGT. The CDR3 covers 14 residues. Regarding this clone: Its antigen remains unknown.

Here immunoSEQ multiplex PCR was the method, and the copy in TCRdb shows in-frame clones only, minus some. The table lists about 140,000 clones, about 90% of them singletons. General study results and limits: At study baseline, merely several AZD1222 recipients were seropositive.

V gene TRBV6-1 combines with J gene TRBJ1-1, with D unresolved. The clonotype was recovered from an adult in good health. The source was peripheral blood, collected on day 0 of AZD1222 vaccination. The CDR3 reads CASSEDVGNTEAFF. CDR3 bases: TGTGCCAGCAGTGAAGACGTCGGGAACACTGAAGCTTTCTTT.